One T cell receptor beta chain is described in this entry. Enrolled during active infection, Seattle patients were then followed longitudinally. Authors' methods: Reference gene primer amplification in the assay estimated nucleated cell counts. Assay used: immunoSEQ multiplex PCR; TCRdb lists only in-frame clones, some missing. Clonal size and the V and J genes are those of that table, whereas D and trimming came from the DNA. The table has some 200,000 clones, roughly 76% seen once. The CDR3 is made up of 14 amino acids. The germline V gene has CDR1 SGHRS and CDR2 YFSETQ. V lost 1 base and J lost 3, with 9 bases in between. The source of the sample is a study of blood T cell repertoires in COVID-19. Across the study: COVID-19 samples collected from the United States, Italy and Spain covered acute and convalescent phases. Sample material is recorded as cDNA or gDNA derived from T cells, B-cell-depleted T cells, or PBMCs.

This TCR was recovered from a woman of 80 years or more with COVID-19, enrolled during active disease. This rearrangement joins TRBV5-1 to TRBJ2-3; D unclear. Sequenced input: peripheral blood. CDR3 DNA sequence: TGCGCCAGCAGCTTGTCCAGTCGTACAGATACGCAGTATTTT. Amino acids: CASSLSSRTDTQYF.